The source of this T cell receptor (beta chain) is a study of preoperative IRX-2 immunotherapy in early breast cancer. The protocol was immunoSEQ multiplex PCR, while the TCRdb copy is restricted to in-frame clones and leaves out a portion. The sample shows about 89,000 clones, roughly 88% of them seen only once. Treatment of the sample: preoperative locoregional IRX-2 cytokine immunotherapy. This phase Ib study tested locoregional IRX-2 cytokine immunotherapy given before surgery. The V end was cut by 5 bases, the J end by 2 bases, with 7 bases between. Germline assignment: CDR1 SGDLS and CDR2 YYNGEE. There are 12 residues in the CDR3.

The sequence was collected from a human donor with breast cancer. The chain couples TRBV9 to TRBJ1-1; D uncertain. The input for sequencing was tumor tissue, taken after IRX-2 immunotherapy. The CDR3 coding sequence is TGTGCCAGCAGTGCACCCAACACTGAAGCTTTCTTT. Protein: CASSAPNTEAFF.